This T cell receptor beta chain was sequenced in a study of long-term antiretroviral therapy in people with HIV. Inclusion required at least two post-ART and at least one pre-ART PBMC samples. The assay, immunoSEQ v3.0, was run at survey level. Data came from immunoSEQ multiplex PCR; TCRdb stores just in-frame clones and leaves some out. The sample consists of over 25,000 clones, about 82% of them appearing once. The V gene's germline CDR1 is MNHNS and CDR2 SASEGT. There are 15 residues in the CDR3. Trimming took off 10 bases at V and 1 base at J, with 16 bases between the two ends. The receptor's source is a woman aged 25 to 39 with HIV. The chain employs TRBV6-1 and TRBJ2-2; D is perhaps TRBD1 (6 bases). The starting material was unsorted PBMCs, obtained 0.8 years after starting antiretroviral therapy. The CDR3 protein is CATTRGKLNTGELFF. The CDR3 DNA is TGTGCCACTACCAGGGGAAAGCTGAACACCGGGGAGCTGTTTTTT.